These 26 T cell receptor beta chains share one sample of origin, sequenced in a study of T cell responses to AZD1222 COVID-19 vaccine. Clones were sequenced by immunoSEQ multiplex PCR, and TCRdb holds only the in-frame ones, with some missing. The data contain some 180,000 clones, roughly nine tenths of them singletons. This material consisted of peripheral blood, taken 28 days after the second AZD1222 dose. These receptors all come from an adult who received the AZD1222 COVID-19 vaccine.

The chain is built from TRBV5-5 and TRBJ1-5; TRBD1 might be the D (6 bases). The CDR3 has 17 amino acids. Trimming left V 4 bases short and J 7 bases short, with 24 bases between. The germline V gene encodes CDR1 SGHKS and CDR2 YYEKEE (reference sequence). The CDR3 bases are TGTGCCAGCAGCACCCAGGCTCAGGGGCGGTTCGTCCAGCCCCAGCATTTT. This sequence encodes CASSTQAQGRFVQPQHF.

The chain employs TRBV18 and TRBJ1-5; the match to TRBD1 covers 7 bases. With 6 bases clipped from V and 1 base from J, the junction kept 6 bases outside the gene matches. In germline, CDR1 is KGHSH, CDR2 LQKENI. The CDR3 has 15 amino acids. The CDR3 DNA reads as TGTGCCAGCTCGAGCAGGGACAGCAGCAATCAGCCCCAGCATTTT. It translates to CASSSRDSSNQPQHF.

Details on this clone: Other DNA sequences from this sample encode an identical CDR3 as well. The CDR3 protein is CASSQDRYNSPLHF. DNA for the CDR3: TGTGCCAGCTCACAGGACAGGTATAATTCACCCCTCCACTTT. The V and J genes are TRBV18 and TRBJ1-6, with TRBD1 matching 7 bases. This CDR3 comprises 14 residues. CDR1 and CDR2 (germline): KGHSH, LQKENI. With 4 bases clipped from V and 4 bases from J, the junction kept 1 base outside the gene matches.

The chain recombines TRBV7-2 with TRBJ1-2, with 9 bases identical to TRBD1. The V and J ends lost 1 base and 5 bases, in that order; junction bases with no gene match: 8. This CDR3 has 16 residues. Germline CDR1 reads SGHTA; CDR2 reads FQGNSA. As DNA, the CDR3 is TGTGCCAGCAGCTTAGTCCGAACAGGGGGCCGATATGGCTACACCTTC. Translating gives CASSLVRTGGRYGYTF.

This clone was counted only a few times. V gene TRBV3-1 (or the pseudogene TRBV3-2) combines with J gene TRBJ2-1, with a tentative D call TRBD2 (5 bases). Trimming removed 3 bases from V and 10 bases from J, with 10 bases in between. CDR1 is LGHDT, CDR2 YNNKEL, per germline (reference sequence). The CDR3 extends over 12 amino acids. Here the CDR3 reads CASSQYRGEQFF. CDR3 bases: TGTGCCAGCAGCCAGTATCGGGGAGAGCAGTTCTTC.

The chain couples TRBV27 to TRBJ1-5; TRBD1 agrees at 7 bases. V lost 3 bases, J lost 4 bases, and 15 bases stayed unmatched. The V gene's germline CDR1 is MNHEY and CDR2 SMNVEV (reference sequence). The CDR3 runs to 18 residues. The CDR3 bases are TGTGCCAGCAGTTTTGATGGCCCAGGGGCAGGGGGGAATCAGCCCCAGCATTTT. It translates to CASSFDGPGAGGNQPQHF.

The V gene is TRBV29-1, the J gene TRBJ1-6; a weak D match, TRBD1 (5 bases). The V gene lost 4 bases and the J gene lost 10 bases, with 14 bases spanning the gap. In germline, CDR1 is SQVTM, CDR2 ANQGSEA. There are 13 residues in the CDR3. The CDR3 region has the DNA TGCAGCGTTGGTTACGGCCAGGGATCACCCCTCCACTTT. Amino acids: CSVGYGQGSPLHF.

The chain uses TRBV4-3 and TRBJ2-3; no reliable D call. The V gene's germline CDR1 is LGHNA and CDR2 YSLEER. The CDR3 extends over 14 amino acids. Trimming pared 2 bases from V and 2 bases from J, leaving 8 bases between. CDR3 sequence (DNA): TGCGCCAGCAGCCAAAGGCAGTCCACAGATACGCAGTATTTT. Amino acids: CASSQRQSTDTQYF.

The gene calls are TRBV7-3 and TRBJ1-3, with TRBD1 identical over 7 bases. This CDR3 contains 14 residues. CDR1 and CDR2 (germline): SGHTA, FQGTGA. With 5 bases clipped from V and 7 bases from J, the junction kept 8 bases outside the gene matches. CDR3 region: CASSRDRGHNTIYF. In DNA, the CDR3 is TGTGCCAGCAGCCGCGATAGGGGGCACAACACCATATATTTT.

The CDR3 here is CASSWTGGKDQPQHF. The CDR3 region has the DNA TGCGCCAGCAGCTGGACAGGGGGTAAGGATCAGCCCCAGCATTTT. The chain links TRBV5-1 to TRBJ1-5; 10 bases are shared with TRBD1. This CDR3 is built from 15 residues. V trimming: 3 bases; J trimming: 5 bases; junction bases outside the gene matches: 5. Per the germline V gene, CDR1 is SGHRS and CDR2 is YFSETQ.

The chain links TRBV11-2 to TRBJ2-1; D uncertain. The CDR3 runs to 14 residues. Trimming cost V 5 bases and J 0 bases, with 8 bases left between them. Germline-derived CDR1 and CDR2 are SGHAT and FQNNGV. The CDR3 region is CASSASSSYNEQFF. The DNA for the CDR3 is TGTGCCAGCAGCGCAAGTAGCTCCTACAATGAGCAGTTCTTC.

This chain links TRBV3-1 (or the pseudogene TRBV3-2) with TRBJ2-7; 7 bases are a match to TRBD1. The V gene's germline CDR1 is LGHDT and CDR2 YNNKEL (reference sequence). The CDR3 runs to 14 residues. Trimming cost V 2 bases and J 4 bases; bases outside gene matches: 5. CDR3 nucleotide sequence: TGTGCCAGCAGCCAAACCGGGACAGCATACGAGCAGTACTTC. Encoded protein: CASSQTGTAYEQYF.

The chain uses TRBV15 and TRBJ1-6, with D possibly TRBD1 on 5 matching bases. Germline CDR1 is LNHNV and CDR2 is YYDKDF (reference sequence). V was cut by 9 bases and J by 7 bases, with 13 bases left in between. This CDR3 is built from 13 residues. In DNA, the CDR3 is TGTGCCACAGCCCGGGACCTAAATTCACCCCTCCACTTT. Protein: CATARDLNSPLHF.

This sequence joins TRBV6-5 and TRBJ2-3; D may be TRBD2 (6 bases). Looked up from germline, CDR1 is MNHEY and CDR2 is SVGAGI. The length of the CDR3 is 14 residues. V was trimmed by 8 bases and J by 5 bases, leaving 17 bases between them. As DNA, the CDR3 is TGTGCCAGCTTGCCGGGACTTATAGGAGATACGCAGTATTTT. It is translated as CASLPGLIGDTQYF.

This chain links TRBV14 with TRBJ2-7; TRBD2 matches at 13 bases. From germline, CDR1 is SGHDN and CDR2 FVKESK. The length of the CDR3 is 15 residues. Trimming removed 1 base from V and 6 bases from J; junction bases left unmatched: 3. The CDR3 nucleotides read TGTGCCAGCAGCCAAGGGACTAGCGGGAGTTCCGAGCAGTACTTC. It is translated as CASSQGTSGSSEQYF. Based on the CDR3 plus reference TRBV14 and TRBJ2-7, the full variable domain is EAGVTQFPSHSVIEKGQTVTLRCDPISGHDNLYWYRRVMGKEIKFLLHFVKESKQDESGMPNNRFLAERTGGTYSTLKVQPAELEDSGVYFCASSQGTSGSSEQYFGPGTRLTVT.

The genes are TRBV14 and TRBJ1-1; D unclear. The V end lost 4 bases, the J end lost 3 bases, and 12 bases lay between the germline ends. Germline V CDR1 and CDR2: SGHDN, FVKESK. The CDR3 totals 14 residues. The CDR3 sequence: CASSPSSGYTEAFF. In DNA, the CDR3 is TGTGCCAGCAGCCCCTCCTCGGGGTACACTGAAGCTTTCTTT.

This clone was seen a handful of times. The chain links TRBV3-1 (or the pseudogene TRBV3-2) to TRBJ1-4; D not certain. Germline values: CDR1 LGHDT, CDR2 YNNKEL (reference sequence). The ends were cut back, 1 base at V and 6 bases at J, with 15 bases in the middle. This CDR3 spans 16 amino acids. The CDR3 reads CASSQVESSEYEKLFF. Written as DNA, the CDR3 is TGTGCCAGCAGCCAAGTTGAATCTTCTGAGTATGAAAAACTGTTTTTT.

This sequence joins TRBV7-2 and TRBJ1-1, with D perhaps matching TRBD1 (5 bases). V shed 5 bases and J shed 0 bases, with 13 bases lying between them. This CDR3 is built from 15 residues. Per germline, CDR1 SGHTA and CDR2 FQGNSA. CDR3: CASSPPGVMNTEAFF. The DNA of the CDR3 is TGTGCCAGCAGCCCACCGGGGGTCATGAACACTGAAGCTTTCTTT.

CDR3: CASSSQVTGANEKLFF. The DNA of the CDR3 is TGTGCCAGCAGCTCTCAGGTGACAGGGGCTAATGAAAAACTGTTTTTT. This chain links TRBV7-3 with TRBJ1-4; 8 bases are a match to TRBD1. This CDR3 contains 16 residues. Looked up from germline, CDR1 is SGHTA and CDR2 is FQGTGA. V gave up 4 bases and J gave up 3 bases; unmatched junction bases: 7. Full variable domain (remainder filled in from reference TRBV7-3 and TRBJ1-4): GAGVSQTPSNKVTEKGKYVELRCDPISGHTALYWYRQSLGQGPEFLIYFQGTGAADDSGLPNDRFFAVRPEGSVSTLKIQRTERGDSAVYLCASSSQVTGANEKLFFGSGTQLSVL.

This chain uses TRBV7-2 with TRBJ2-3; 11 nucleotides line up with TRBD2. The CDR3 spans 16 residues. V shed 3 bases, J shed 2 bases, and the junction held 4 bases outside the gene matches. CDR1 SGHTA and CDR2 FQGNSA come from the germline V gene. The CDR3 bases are TGTGCCAGCAGCTTCGGACTAGCGGGCCCCACAGATACGCAGTATTTT. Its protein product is CASSFGLAGPTDTQYF.

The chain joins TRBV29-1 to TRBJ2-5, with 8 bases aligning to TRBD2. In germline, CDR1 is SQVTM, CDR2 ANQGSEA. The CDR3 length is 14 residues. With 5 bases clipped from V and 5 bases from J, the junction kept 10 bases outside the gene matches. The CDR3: CSVSERGQRETQYF. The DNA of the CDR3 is TGCAGCGTTTCAGAGCGGGGGCAGAGGGAGACCCAGTACTTC.

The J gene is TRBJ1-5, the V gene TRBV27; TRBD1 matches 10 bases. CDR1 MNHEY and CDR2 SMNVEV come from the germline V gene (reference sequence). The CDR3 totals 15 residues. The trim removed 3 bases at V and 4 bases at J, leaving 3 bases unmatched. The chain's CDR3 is CASSLSDRGNQPQHF. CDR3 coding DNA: TGTGCCAGCAGTTTGTCGGACAGGGGGAATCAGCCCCAGCATTTT.

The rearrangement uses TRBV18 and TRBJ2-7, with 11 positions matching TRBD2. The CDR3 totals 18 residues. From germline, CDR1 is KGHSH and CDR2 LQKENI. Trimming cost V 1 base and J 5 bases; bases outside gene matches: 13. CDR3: CASSPQNSGRAGSNEQYF. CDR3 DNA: TGTGCCAGCTCACCACAGAATAGCGGGAGGGCCGGCTCTAACGAGCAGTACTTC.

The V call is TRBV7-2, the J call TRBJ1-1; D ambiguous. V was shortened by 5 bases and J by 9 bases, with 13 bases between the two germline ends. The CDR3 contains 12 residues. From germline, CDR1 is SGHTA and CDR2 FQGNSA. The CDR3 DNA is TGTGCCAGCAGCCCCACAGATAGGAAAGCTTTCTTT. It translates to CASSPTDRKAFF.

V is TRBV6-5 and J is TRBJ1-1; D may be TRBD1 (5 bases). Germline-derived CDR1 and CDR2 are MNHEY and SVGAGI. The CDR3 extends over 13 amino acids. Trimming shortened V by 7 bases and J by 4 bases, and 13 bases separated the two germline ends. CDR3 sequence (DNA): TGTGCCAGCAATATAGGGGTGGGCACTGAAGCTTTCTTT. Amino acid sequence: CASNIGVGTEAFF.

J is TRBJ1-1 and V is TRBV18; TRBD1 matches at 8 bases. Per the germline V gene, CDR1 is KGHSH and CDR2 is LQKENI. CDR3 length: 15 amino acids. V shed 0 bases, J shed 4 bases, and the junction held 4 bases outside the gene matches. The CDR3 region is CASSPPNRGFTEAFF. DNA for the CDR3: TGTGCCAGCTCACCACCTAACAGGGGGTTCACTGAAGCTTTCTTT.